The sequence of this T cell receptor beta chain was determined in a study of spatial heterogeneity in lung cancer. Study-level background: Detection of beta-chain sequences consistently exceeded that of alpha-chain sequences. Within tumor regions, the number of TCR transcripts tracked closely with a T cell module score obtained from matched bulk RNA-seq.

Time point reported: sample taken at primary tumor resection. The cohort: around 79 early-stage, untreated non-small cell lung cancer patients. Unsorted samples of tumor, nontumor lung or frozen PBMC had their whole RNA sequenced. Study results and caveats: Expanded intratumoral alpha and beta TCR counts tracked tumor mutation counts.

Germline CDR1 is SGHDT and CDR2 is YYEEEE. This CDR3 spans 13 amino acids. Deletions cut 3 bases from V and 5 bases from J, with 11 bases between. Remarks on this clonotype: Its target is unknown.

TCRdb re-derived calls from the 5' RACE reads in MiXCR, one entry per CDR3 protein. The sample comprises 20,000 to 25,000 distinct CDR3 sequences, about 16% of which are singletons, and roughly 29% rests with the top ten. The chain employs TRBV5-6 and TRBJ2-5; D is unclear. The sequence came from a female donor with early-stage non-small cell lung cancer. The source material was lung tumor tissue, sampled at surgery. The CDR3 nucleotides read TGTGCCAGCAGCTCGACCCCGTCGGAGACCCAGTACTTC. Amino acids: CASSSTPSETQYF.